The T cell receptor (beta chain) described here comes from a study of T cell changes during pregnancy in multiple sclerosis. This CDR3 has 14 residues. Germline V CDR1 and CDR2: LNHDA, SQIVND (reference sequence). The germline V and J ends were trimmed by 2 bases and 1 base, with 6 bases remaining between them. The data were produced by immunoSEQ multiplex PCR, yet TCRdb's version contains in-frame clones alone and is incomplete. The sample contains 60,000 to 90,000 clones, around 93% of which appear only once. Sequences were derived from peripheral blood, sampled after pregnancy. This TCR was sampled from a female donor in good health, enrolled as a control in a pregnancy study. The rearrangement links TRBV19 to TRBJ1-5; tentatively, D is TRBD1 (5 bases). CDR3 region: CASSIWTSNQPQHF. CDR3 coding DNA: TGTGCCAGTAGTATATGGACAAGCAATCAGCCCCAGCATTTT.